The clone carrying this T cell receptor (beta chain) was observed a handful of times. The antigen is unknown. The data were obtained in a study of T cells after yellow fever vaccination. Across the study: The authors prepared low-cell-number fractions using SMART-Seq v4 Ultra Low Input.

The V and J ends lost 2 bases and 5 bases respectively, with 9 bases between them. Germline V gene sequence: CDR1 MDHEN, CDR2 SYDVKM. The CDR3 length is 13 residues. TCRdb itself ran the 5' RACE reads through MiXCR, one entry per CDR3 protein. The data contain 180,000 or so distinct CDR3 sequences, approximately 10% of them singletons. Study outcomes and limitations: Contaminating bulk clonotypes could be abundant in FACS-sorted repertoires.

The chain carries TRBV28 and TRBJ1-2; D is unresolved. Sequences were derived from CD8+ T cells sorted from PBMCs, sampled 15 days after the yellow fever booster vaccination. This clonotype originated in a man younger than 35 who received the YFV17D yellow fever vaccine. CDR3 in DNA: TGTGCCAGCAGTTTACTACGGATATATGGCTACACCTTC. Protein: CASSLLRIYGYTF.